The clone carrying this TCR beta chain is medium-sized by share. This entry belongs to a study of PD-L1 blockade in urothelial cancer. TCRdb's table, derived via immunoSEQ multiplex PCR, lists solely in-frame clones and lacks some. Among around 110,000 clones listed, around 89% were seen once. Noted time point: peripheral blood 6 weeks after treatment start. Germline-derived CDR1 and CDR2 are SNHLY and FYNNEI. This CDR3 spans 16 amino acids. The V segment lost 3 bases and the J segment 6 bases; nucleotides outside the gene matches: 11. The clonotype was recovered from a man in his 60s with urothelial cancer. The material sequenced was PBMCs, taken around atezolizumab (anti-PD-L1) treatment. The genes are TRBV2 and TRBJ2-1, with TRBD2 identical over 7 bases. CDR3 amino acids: CASSELFRAGFNEQFF. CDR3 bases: TGTGCCAGCAGTGAGCTCTTTAGAGCGGGATTCAATGAGCAGTTCTTC.